These 9 T cell receptor beta chains came from one sample sequenced in a study of regulatory T cells in long-lasting Graves disease. With iRepertoire HTBI primers and Arm-PCR of CDR3 regions, TCR beta libraries were built. TCRdb reprocessed the multiplex PCR reads via MiXCR and lists one record per CDR3 protein. This table holds approximately 470,000 distinct CDR3 sequences, about a fifth found once. The time point was: persistent/refractory GD, antithyroid drugs over 5 years with positive TRAb. PBMC RNA was the source of the TCR library. The sample consisted of peripheral blood mononuclear cells (PBMCs), taken when the disease was refractory, from a patient treated with antithyroid drugs. The receptors shown here come from a female donor with Graves disease.

This clonotype occurred a few times. J is TRBJ2-7 and V is TRBV5-1, with 7 bases identical to TRBD1. The germline CDR1 and CDR2 sequences are SGHRS and YFSETQ. The CDR3 is made up of 14 amino acids. Trimming removed 4 bases from V and 2 bases from J; junction bases left unmatched: 6. The DNA for the CDR3 is TGCGCCAGCAGCGGGAGAGGACAGGCCTACGAGCAGTACTTC. Its protein is CASSGRGQAYEQYF. The variable domain in full, with the rest retrieved from reference TRBV5-1 and TRBJ2-7, is KAGVTQTPRYLIKTRGQQVTLSCSPISGHRSVSWYQQTPGQGLQFLFEYFSETQRNKGNFPGRFSGRQFSNSRSEMNVSTLELGDSALYLCASSGRGQAYEQYFGPGTRLTVT.

Comment on this clonotype: The junction does not match germline at one end; this may be a read error. The chain employs TRBV6-4 and TRBJ1-1; 8 nucleotides align to TRBD1. The CDR3 covers 16 residues. Per the germline V gene, CDR1 is MRHNA and CDR2 is SNTAGT. DNA for the CDR3: TGTGCCAGCAGTTACTCGGGACAGGCGACCAACACTGAAGCTTTCTTT. Its protein is CASSYSGQATNTEAFF.

This chain connects TRBV28 to TRBJ2-7, with D possibly being TRBD1 or TRBD2 (5 bases each). V was clipped by 6 bases and J by 2 bases, with 14 bases between them. CDR1 is MDHEN, CDR2 SYDVKM, per germline. The CDR3 runs to 14 residues. CDR3 nucleotides: TGTGCCAGCAGAACGAGGGGATACGCCTACGAGCAGTACTTC. It translates to CASRTRGYAYEQYF.

The rearrangement uses TRBV28 and TRBJ2-1, with TRBD1 matching over 8 bases. The CDR3 runs to 14 residues. The germline gives CDR1 MDHEN, CDR2 SYDVKM. The V gene end was trimmed by 10 bases and the J gene end by 6 bases; junction bases not matched to a gene: 11. CDR3 bases: TGTGCCACCCCAGGACAGGGAGGTGCCAATGAGCAGTTCTTC. Protein sequence: CATPGQGGANEQFF.

Remarks on this clonotype: Germline is not matched at one junction end, which may reflect a read error. The V gene is TRBV19, the J gene TRBJ2-7; tentative D call: TRBD2 (6 bases). CDR3 length equals 16 residues. Germline-derived CDR1 and CDR2 are LNHDA and SQIVND (reference sequence). In DNA, the CDR3 is TGTGCCAGTAGTAGGTTCGGCGGGATGAGCTCCCACGAGCAGTACTTC. It translates to CASSRFGGMSSHEQYF.

This clonotype was detected only a few times. The genes are TRBV4-1 and TRBJ1-2; no firm D call. Trimming left V 1 base short and J 0 bases short, with 6 bases between. CDR1 MGHRA and CDR2 YSYEKL come from the germline V gene. CDR3 length equals 14 residues. CDR3 nucleotide sequence: TGCGCCAGCAGCCAAGGACGGGCTAACTATGGCTACACCTTC. Translating it yields CASSQGRANYGYTF.

The CDR3 protein is CSARPPPPGRGQETQYF. CDR3 in DNA: TGCAGTGCTAGACCTCCCCCCCCCGGCAGGGGGCAAGAGACCCAGTACTTC. The J gene is TRBJ2-5, the V gene TRBV20-1, with 7 bases identical to TRBD1. V shed 2 bases and J 2 bases; nucleotides not matched to a gene: 14. This CDR3 has 17 amino acids. Germline-derived CDR1 and CDR2 are DFQATT and SNEGSKA (reference sequence).

This clonotype has a count of ten or more. CDR3 nucleotides: TGTGCCAGCAGTTTAAGTCCCCCCAATGAGCAGTTCTTC. Translation: CASSLSPPNEQFF. The chain is built from TRBV27 and TRBJ2-1; D uncertain. Per germline, CDR1 MNHEY and CDR2 SMNVEV (reference sequence). The ends were cut back, 2 bases at V and 6 bases at J, with 8 bases in the middle. CDR3 size: 13 residues.

Notes on this clonotype: Since a much larger clone is just one base distant, this may be a read error. V is TRBV7-6 and J is TRBJ2-7; the match to TRBD2 covers 14 bases. From germline, CDR1 is SGHVS and CDR2 FNYEAQ. CDR3 size: 14 residues. Trimming at V came to 5 bases and at J to 5 bases, leaving 2 bases not matched to a gene. CDR3 sequence: CASSMGLAGDEQYF. CDR3 coding DNA: TGTGCCAGCAGCATGGGACTAGCGGGAGACGAGCAGTACTTC.